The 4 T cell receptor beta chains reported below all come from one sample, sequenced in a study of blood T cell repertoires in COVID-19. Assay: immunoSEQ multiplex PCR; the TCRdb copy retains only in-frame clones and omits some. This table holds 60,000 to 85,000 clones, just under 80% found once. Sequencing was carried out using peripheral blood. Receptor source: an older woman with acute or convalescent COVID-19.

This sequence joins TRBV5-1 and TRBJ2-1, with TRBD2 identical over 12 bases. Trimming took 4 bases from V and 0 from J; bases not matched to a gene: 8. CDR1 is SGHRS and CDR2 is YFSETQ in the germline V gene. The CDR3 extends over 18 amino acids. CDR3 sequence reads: CASSAGTSGPSSYNEQFF. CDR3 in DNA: TGCGCCAGCAGCGCCGGGACTAGCGGGCCAAGCTCCTACAATGAGCAGTTCTTC.

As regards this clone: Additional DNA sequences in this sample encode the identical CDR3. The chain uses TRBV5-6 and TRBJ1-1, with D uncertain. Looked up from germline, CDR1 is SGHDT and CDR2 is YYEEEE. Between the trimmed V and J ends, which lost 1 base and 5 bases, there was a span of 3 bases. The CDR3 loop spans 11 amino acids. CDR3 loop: CASSLSTEAFF. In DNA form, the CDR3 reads TGTGCCAGCAGCTTGTCGACTGAAGCTTTCTTT.

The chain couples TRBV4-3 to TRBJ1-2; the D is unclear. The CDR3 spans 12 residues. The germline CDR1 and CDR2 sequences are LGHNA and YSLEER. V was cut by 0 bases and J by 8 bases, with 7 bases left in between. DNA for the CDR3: TGCGCCAGCAGCCAAGATTCAGGAGGCTACACCTTC. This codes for CASSQDSGGYTF.

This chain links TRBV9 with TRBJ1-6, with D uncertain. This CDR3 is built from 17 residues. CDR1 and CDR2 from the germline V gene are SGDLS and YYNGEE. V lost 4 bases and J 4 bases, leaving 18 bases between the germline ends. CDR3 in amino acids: CASSLWREVRYNSPLHF. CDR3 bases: TGTGCCAGCAGCCTCTGGCGGGAGGTCCGGTATAATTCACCCCTCCACTTT.